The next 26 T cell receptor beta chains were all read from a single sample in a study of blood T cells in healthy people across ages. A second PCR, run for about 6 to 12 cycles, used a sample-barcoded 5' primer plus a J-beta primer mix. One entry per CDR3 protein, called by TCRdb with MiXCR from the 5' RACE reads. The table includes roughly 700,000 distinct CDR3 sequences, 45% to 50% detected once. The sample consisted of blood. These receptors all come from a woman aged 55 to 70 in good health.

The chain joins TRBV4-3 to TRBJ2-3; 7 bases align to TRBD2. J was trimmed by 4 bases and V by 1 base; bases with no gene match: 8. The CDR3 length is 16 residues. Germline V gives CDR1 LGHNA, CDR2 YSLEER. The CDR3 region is CASSQGVGRVADTQYF. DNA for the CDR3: TGCGCCAGCAGCCAAGGTGTAGGGAGGGTGGCAGATACGCAGTATTTT.

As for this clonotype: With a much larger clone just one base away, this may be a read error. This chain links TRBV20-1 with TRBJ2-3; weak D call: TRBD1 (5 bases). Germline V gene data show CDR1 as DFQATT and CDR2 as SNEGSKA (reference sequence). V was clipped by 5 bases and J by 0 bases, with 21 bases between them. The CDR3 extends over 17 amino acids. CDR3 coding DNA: TGCAGTGCTTCGAGGACACAAGCAAATATCAGCACAGATACGCAGTATTTT. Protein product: CSASRTQANISTDTQYF.

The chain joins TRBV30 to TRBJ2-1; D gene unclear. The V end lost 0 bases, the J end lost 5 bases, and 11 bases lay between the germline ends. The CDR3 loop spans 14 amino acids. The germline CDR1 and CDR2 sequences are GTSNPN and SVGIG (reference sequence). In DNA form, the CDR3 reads TGTGCCTGGAGTGTAATCCCCCCCAACAATGAGCAGTTCTTC. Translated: CAWSVIPPNNEQFF.

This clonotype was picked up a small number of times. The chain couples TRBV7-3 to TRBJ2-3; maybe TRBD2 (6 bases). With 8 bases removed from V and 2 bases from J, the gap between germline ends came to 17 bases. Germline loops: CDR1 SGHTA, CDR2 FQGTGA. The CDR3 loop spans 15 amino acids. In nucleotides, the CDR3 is TGTGCCAGCGCTAAATCCGGGCGGGACACAGATACGCAGTATTTT. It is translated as CASAKSGRDTDTQYF.

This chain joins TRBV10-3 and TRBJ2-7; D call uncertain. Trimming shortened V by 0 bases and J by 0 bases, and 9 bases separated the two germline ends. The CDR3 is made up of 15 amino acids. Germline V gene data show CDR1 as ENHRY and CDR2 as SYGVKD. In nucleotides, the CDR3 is TGTGCCATCAGTGAGTCCGGGCCGAGCTCCTACGAGCAGTACTTC. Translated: CAISESGPSSYEQYF.

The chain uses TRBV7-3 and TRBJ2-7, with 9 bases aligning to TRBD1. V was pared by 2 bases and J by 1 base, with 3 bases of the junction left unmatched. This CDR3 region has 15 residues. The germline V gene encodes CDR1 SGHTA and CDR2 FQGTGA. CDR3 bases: TGTGCCAGCAGCTTAGGACAGGGGAGGTCCTACGAGCAGTACTTC. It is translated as CASSLGQGRSYEQYF. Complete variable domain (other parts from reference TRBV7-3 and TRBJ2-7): GAGVSQTPSNKVTEKGKYVELRCDPISGHTALYWYRQSLGQGPEFLIYFQGTGAADDSGLPNDRFFAVRPEGSVSTLKIQRTERGDSAVYLCASSLGQGRSYEQYFGPGTRLTVT.

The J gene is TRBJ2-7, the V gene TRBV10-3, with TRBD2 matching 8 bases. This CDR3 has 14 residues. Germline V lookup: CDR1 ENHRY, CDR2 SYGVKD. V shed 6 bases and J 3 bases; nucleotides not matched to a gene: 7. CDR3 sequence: CAIRDSTSGYEQYF. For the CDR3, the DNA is TGTGCCATCAGGGACAGTACTAGCGGCTACGAGCAGTACTTC.

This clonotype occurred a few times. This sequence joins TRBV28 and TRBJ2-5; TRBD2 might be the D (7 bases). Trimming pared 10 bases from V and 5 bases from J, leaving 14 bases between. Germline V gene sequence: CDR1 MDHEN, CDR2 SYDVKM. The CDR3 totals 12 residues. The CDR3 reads CATRGADETQYF. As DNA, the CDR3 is TGTGCCACCCGGGGGGCCGATGAGACCCAGTACTTC.

CDR3 in DNA: TGTGCCAGCAGTTTACTGTCCGGGACGGGGAACACTGAAGCTTTCTTT. Translated: CASSLLSGTGNTEAFF. This chain connects TRBV28 to TRBJ1-1; D perhaps matches TRBD1 (5 bases). Per germline, CDR1 MDHEN and CDR2 SYDVKM. This CDR3 has 16 residues. V was trimmed by 2 bases and J by 1 base, leaving 14 bases between them.

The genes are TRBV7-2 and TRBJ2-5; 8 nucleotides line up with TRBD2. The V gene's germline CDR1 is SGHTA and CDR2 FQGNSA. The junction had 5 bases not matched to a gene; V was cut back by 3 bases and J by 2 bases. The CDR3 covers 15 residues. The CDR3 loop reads CASSFQLAEQETQYF. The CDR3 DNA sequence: TGTGCCAGCAGCTTTCAACTAGCGGAACAAGAGACCCAGTACTTC.

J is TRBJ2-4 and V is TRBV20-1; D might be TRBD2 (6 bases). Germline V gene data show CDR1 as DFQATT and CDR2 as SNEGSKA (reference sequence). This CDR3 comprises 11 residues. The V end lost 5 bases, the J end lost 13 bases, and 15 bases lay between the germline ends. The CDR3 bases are TGCAGTGCTGGGGGAGGAATCAACCAGTACTTC. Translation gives CSAGGGINQYF.

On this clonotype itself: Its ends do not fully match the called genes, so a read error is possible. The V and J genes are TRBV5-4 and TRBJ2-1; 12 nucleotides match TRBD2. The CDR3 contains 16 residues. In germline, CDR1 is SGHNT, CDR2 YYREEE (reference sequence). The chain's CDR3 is CARSPMTSGGYNEQFF. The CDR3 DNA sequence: TGTGCCCGCAGCCCGATGACTAGCGGGGGTTACAATGAGCAGTTCTTC.

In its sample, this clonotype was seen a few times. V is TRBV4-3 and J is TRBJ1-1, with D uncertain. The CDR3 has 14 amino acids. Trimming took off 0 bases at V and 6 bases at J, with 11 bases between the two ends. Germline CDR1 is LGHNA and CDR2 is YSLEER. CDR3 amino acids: CASSQDWRGAEAFF. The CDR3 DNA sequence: TGCGCCAGCAGCCAAGATTGGCGCGGGGCTGAAGCTTTCTTT.

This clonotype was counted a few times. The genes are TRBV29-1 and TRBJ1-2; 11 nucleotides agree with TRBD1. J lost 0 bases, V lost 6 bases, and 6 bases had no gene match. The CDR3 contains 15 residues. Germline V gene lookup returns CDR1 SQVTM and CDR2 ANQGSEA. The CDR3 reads CSVLDRGLTNYGYTF. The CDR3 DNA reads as TGCAGCGTATTGGACAGGGGGCTCACTAACTATGGCTACACCTTC.

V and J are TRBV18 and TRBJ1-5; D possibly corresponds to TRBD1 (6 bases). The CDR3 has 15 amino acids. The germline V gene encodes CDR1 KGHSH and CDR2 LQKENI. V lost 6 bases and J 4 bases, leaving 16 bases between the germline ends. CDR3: CASSQQGSGNQPQHF. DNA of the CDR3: TGTGCCAGCTCTCAACAGGGAAGTGGGAATCAGCCCCAGCATTTT.

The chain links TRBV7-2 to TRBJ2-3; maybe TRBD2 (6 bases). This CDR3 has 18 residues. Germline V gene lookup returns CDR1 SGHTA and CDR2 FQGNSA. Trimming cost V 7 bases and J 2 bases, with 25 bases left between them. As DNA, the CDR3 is TGTGCCAGCATCACCCCGGGAAGCGGGTCCGCACCCACAGATACGCAGTATTTT. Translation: CASITPGSGSAPTDTQYF.

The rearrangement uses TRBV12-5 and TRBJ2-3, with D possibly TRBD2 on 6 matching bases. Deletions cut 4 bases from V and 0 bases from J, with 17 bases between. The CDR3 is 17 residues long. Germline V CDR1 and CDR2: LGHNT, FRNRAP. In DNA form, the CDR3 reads TGTGCTAGTGGTTCCTCCTCCCTAGCGAGTAGCACAGATACGCAGTATTTT. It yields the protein CASGSSSLASSTDTQYF. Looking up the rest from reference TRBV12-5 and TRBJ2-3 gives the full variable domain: DARVTQTPRHKVTEMGQEVTMRCQPILGHNTVFWYRQTMMQGLELLAYFRNRAPLDDSGMPKDRFSAEMPDATLATLKIQPSEPRDSAVYFCASGSSSLASSTDTQYFGPGTRLTVL.

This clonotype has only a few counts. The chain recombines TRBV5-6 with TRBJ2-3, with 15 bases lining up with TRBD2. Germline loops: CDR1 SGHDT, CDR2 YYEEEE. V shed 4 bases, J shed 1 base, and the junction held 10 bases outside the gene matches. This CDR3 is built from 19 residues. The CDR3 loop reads CASSAGLAGGPGGTDTQYF. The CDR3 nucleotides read TGTGCCAGCAGCGCCGGACTAGCGGGAGGGCCGGGGGGCACAGATACGCAGTATTTT. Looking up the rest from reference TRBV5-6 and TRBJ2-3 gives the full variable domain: DAGVTQSPTHLIKTRGQQVTLRCSPKSGHDTVSWYQQALGQGPQFIFQYYEEEERQRGNFPDRFSGHQFPNYSSELNVNALLLGDSALYLCASSAGLAGGPGGTDTQYFGPGTRLTVL.

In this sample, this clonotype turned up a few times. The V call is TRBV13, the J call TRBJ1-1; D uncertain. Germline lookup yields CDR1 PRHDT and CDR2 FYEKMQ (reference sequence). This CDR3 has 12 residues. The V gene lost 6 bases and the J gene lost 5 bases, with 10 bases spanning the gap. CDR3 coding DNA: TGTGCCAGCAGGGTAGGGCGGACTGAAGCTTTCTTT. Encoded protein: CASRVGRTEAFF.

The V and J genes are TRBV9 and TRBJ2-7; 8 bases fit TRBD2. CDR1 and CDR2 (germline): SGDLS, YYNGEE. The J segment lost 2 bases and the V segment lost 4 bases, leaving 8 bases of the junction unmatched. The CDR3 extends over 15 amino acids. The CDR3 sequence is CASSPGLAQAYEQYF. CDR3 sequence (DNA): TGTGCCAGCAGCCCAGGACTAGCCCAGGCCTACGAGCAGTACTTC.

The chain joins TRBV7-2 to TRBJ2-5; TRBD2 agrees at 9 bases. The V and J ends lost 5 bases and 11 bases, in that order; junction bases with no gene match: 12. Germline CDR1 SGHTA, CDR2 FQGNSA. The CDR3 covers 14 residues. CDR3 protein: CASSPSGMYNEQYF. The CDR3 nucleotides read TGTGCCAGCAGCCCTAGCGGGATGTACAATGAGCAGTACTTC. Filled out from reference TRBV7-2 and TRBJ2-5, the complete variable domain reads GAGVSQSPSNKVTEKGKDVELRCDPISGHTALYWYRQSLGQGLEFLIYFQGNSAPDKSGLPSDRFSAERTGGSVSTLTIQRTQQEDSAVYLCASSPSGMYNEQYFGPGTRLLVL.

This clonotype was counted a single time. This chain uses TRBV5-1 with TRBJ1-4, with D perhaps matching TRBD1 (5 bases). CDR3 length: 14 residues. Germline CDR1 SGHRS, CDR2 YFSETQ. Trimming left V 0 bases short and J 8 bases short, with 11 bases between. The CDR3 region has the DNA TGCGCCAGCAGCTTGGTCCAGGGAGACGAAAAACTGTTTTTT. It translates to CASSLVQGDEKLFF.

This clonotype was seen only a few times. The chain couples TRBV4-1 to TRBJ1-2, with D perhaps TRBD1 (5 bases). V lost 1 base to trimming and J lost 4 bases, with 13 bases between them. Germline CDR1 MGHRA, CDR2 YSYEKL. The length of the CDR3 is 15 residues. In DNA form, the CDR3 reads TGCGCCAGCAGCCAAGGAAATTGGGACCCCTATGGCTACACCTTC. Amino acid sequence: CASSQGNWDPYGYTF.

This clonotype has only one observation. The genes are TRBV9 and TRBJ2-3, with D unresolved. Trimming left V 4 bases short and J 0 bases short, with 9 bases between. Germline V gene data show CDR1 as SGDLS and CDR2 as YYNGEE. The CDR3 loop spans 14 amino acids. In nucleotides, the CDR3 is TGTGCCAGCAGCCCCATCGGTAGCACAGATACGCAGTATTTT. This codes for CASSPIGSTDTQYF.

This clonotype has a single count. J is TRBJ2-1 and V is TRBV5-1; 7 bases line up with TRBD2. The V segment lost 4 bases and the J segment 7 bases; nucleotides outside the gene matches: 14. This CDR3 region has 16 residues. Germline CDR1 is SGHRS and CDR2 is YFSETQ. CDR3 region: CASSPTGTILGNEQFF. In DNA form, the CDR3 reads TGCGCCAGCAGCCCAACCGGGACTATCCTGGGGAATGAGCAGTTCTTC.

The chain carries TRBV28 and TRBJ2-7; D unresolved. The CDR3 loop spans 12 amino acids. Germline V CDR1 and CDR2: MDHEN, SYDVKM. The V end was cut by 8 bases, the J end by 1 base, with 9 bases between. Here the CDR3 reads CASPAESYEQYF. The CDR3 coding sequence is TGTGCCAGCCCGGCCGAATCCTACGAGCAGTACTTC.